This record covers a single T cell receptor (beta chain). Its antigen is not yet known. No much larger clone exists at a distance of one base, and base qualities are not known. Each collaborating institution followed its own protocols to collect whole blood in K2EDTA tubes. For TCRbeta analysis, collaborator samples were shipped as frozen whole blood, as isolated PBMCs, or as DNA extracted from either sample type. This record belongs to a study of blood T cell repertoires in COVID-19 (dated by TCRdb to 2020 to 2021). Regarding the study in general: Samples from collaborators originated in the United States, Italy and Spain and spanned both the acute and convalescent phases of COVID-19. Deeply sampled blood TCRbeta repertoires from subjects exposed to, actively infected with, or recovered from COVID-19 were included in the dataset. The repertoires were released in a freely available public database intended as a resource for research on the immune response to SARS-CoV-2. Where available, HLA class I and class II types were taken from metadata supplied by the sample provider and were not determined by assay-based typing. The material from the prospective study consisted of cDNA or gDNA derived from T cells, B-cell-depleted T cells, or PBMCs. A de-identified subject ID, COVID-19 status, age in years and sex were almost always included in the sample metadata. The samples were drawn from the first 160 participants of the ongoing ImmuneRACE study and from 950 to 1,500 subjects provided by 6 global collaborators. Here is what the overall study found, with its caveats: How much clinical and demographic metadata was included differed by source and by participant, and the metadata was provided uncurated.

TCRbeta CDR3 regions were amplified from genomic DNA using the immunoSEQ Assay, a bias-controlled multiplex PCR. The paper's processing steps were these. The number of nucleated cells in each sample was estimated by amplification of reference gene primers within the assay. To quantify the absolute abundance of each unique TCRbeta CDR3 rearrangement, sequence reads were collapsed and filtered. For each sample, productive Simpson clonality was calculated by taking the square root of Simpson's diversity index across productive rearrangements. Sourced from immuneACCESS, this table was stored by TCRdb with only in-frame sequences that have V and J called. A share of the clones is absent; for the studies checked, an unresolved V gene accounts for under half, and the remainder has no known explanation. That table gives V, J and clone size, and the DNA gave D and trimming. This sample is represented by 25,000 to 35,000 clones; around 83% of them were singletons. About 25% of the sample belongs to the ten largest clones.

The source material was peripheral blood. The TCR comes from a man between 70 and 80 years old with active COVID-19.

The CDR3: CASTPGTGGTAFF. The nucleotide sequence is given as TGTGCCAGTACCCCCGGGACAGGGGGCACAGCTTTCTTT. Recombination connected TRBV19 to TRBJ1-1, with 12 bases matching TRBD1. The CDR3, from cysteine to phenylalanine, totals 13 residues. CDR3 DNA is the only sequence kept; it has 39 bases, read in frame from the first base. Compared with germline, V lacks 7 bases and J lacks 10 bases; bases without a gene match: 7. CDR1 and CDR2 are read off the germline V gene (reference sequence) as LNHDA and SQIVND.